A selection of T cell receptor beta chains follows, all from one sample in a study of PD-1 blockade in classical Hodgkin lymphoma. The protocol was immunoSEQ multiplex PCR, while the TCRdb copy is restricted to in-frame clones and leaves out a portion. Of over 35,000 clones listed, over 65% were seen once; the top ten hold 10% to 11%. The sequences come from peripheral blood mononuclear cells (PBMCs), collected at baseline. The receptors come from a human donor with classical Hodgkin lymphoma. Both conserved end residues are part of each CDR3. D genes are given only for firm matches. For some rows the clone size is stated as once, few or many, or as a class when expanded; others skip it.

V gene: TRBV28; clone size: -; D gene: TRBD1; J gene: TRBJ2-3; CDR3 DNA: TGTGCCAGCAGTGAATCAGGACAGGGTGCGAGGGATACGCAGTATTTT; CDR3 protein: CASSESGQGARDTQYF
V gene: TRBV5-4; clone size: -; D gene: -; J gene: TRBJ2-3; CDR3 DNA: TGTGCCAGCAGCTTGGACAGGCGCACAGATACGCAGTATTTT; CDR3 protein: CASSLDRRTDTQYF
V gene: TRBV10-3; clone size: -; D gene: -; J gene: TRBJ2-3; CDR3 DNA: TGTGCCATCAGAACGGGACTCACGCAGTATTTT; CDR3 protein: CAIRTGLTQYF
V gene: TRBV1; clone size: -; D gene: -; J gene: TRBJ2-1; CDR3 DNA: TGCACCAGCAGGATAGTTAGCGGGGACTCCTACAATGAGCAGTTCTTC; CDR3 protein: CTSRIVSGDSYNEQFF
V gene: TRBV6-1; clone size: -; D gene: -; J gene: TRBJ2-7; CDR3 DNA: TGTGCCAGCAGGGTCTTGGATATAGGCGAGCAGTACTTC; CDR3 protein: CASRVLDIGEQYF
V gene: TRBV7-9; clone size: few; D gene: -; J gene: TRBJ2-5; CDR3 DNA: TGTGCCAGCAAGACGGGAGTCATGGAGACCCAGTACTTC; CDR3 protein: CASKTGVMETQYF
V gene: TRBV7-9; clone size: many; D gene: -; J gene: TRBJ2-7; CDR3 DNA: TGTGCCAGCAGCTTCACAACAGGGTCCTACGAGCAGTACTTC; CDR3 protein: CASSFTTGSYEQYF
V gene: TRBV7-2; clone size: many; D gene: -; J gene: TRBJ2-2; CDR3 DNA: TGTGCCAGCACCTTGGGCCTTTACACCGGGGAGCTGTTTTTT; CDR3 protein: CASTLGLYTGELFF
V gene: TRBV2; clone size: -; D gene: TRBD2; J gene: TRBJ2-1; CDR3 DNA: TGTGCCAACCTATTAGCGGGAGGAGTTGGTGAGCAGTTCTTC; CDR3 protein: CANLLAGGVGEQFF
V gene: TRBV9; clone size: -; D gene: TRBD2; J gene: TRBJ2-2; CDR3 DNA: TGTGCCAGCAGCGTATCAGTGGGAGCGGGGACCGGGGAGCTGTTTTTT; CDR3 protein: CASSVSVGAGTGELFF
V gene: TRBV11-2; clone size: -; D gene: -; J gene: TRBJ2-1; CDR3 DNA: TGTGCCAGCAGCTTAGTCGCCGGGAGCTCCTACAATGAGCAGTTCTTC; CDR3 protein: CASSLVAGSSYNEQFF
V gene: TRBV4-3; clone size: -; D gene: -; J gene: TRBJ2-1; CDR3 DNA: TGCGCCAGCAGCCAAGTGTACAGGGTCGCCTACAATGAGCAGTTCTTC; CDR3 protein: CASSQVYRVAYNEQFF
V gene: TRBV4-1; clone size: -; D gene: TRBD2; J gene: TRBJ2-3; CDR3 DNA: TGCGCCAGCAGCCCGGGGCTAGCGGAAGGTTATACGCAGTATTTT; CDR3 protein: CASSPGLAEGYTQYF
V gene: TRBV27; clone size: medium-sized; D gene: -; J gene: TRBJ2-2; CDR3 DNA: TGTGCCAGCTCCGGGGAGCTGTTTTTT; CDR3 protein: CASSGELFF
V gene: TRBV19; clone size: -; D gene: -; J gene: TRBJ1-2; CDR3 DNA: TGTGCCAGTAGTATAGCACCTAGGGTTGGCTATGGCTACACCTTC; CDR3 protein: CASSIAPRVGYGYTF
V gene: TRBV7-2; clone size: -; D gene: -; J gene: TRBJ2-7; CDR3 DNA: TGTGCCAGCAGCCCCAGTCGGGCCTACGAGCAGTACTTC; CDR3 protein: CASSPSRAYEQYF
V gene: TRBV5-1; clone size: few; D gene: TRBD1; J gene: TRBJ2-7; CDR3 DNA: TGCGCCAGCAGCTTGGCCGACAGGGATTCCTACGAGCAGTACTTC; CDR3 protein: CASSLADRDSYEQYF
V gene: TRBV29-1; clone size: few; D gene: TRBD2; J gene: TRBJ2-1; CDR3 DNA: TGCAGCGTGGCACCGGGACTAGCGGGAGAGCGAGAGCAGTTCTTC; CDR3 protein: CSVAPGLAGEREQFF
V gene: TRBV10-1; clone size: -; D gene: -; J gene: TRBJ1-1; CDR3 DNA: TGCGCCAGCAGCCTAACAGAGAACACTGAAGCTTTCTTT; CDR3 protein: CASSLTENTEAFF
V gene: TRBV5-6; clone size: -; D gene: -; J gene: TRBJ2-5; CDR3 DNA: TGTGCCAGCAGCTTAAGGGAGACCCAGTACTTC; CDR3 protein: CASSLRETQYF
V gene: TRBV6-4; clone size: -; D gene: TRBD2; J gene: TRBJ2-2; CDR3 DNA: TGTGCCAGCAGTGAAATCTCTAGCGGGAGGGCAGGCGGGGAGCTGTTTTTT; CDR3 protein: CASSEISSGRAGGELFF
V gene: TRBV13; clone size: -; D gene: TRBD1; J gene: TRBJ2-7; CDR3 DNA: TGTGCCAGCAGCTCCGAGCCGGGACAGGGAATCTACGAGCAGTACTTC; CDR3 protein: CASSSEPGQGIYEQYF
V gene: TRBV4-3; clone size: -; D gene: -; J gene: TRBJ1-3; CDR3 DNA: TGCGCCAGCAGCCAAGAAGGACAGATGGACACCATATATTTT; CDR3 protein: CASSQEGQMDTIYF
V gene: TRBV5-6; clone size: few; D gene: -; J gene: TRBJ2-7; CDR3 DNA: TGTGCCAGCAGCTTGCGAGGGGGATCCTACGAGCAGTACTTC; CDR3 protein: CASSLRGGSYEQYF
V gene: TRBV16; clone size: once; D gene: -; J gene: TRBJ2-4; CDR3 DNA: TGTGCCAGCAGCCAATCCATCGCCAAAAACATTCAGTACTTC; CDR3 protein: CASSQSIAKNIQYF
V gene: TRBV14; clone size: few; D gene: TRBD1; J gene: TRBJ1-2; CDR3 DNA: TGTGCCAGCAGCACGACGCAGGGGGCCTATGGCTACACCTTC; CDR3 protein: CASSTTQGAYGYTF
V gene: TRBV7-2; clone size: once; D gene: -; J gene: TRBJ1-2; CDR3 DNA: TGTGCCAGCAGCTTAGAGAGGGGGGGCTATGGCTACACCTTC; CDR3 protein: CASSLERGGYGYTF
V gene: TRBV28; clone size: -; D gene: TRBD2; J gene: TRBJ2-3; CDR3 DNA: TGTGCCAGCAGTTTTCGAAGCGGGAGGGCCGGTGATACGCAGTATTTT; CDR3 protein: CASSFRSGRAGDTQYF
V gene: TRBV11-3; clone size: -; D gene: TRBD2; J gene: TRBJ2-1; CDR3 DNA: TGTGCCAGTTCGACTAGCGGTTACAATGAGCAGTTCTTC; CDR3 protein: CASSTSGYNEQFF
V gene: TRBV13; clone size: -; D gene: TRBD2; J gene: TRBJ2-7; CDR3 DNA: TGTGCCAGCAGCTTACTAGCGGGAGGGCCGTTTTACGAGCAGTACTTC; CDR3 protein: CASSLLAGGPFYEQYF
V gene: TRBV30; clone size: -; D gene: -; J gene: TRBJ1-2; CDR3 DNA: TGTGCCTGGACGTGGGGTGGGGATGGCTACACCTTC; CDR3 protein: CAWTWGGDGYTF
V gene: TRBV5-1; clone size: -; D gene: -; J gene: TRBJ1-5; CDR3 DNA: TGCGCCAGCAGCTTGGGTAATAGCAATCAGCCCCAGCATTTT; CDR3 protein: CASSLGNSNQPQHF
V gene: TRBV7-2; clone size: -; D gene: TRBD2; J gene: TRBJ2-5; CDR3 DNA: TGTGCCAGCAGCTTCGGACTAGTACAGACCCAGTACTTC; CDR3 protein: CASSFGLVQTQYF
V gene: TRBV18; clone size: -; D gene: -; J gene: TRBJ1-1; CDR3 DNA: TGTGCCAGCTCGGACATGAACACTGAAGCTTTCTTT; CDR3 protein: CASSDMNTEAFF
V gene: TRBV18; clone size: few; D gene: -; J gene: TRBJ1-5; CDR3 DNA: TGTGCCAGCTCACTCGAGGGGGAGGACCAGCCCCAGCATTTT; CDR3 protein: CASSLEGEDQPQHF
V gene: TRBV4-3; clone size: few; D gene: -; J gene: TRBJ1-2; CDR3 DNA: TGCGCCAGCAGCCAAGACGCGGAGGAAGGTCGTGGCTACACCTTC; CDR3 protein: CASSQDAEEGRGYTF
V gene: TRBV6-5; clone size: -; D gene: -; J gene: TRBJ1-5; CDR3 DNA: TGTGCCAGCAGTCCCCGCTCTCTCGATCAGCCCCAGCATTTT; CDR3 protein: CASSPRSLDQPQHF
V gene: TRBV6-6; clone size: few; D gene: TRBD1; J gene: TRBJ2-7; CDR3 DNA: TGTGCCAGCAGTTACCGCCCCAGGGGGACCTACGAGCAGTACTTC; CDR3 protein: CASSYRPRGTYEQYF
V gene: TRBV7-2; clone size: -; D gene: TRBD2; J gene: TRBJ2-3; CDR3 DNA: TGTGCCAGCAGCTTAGTCCTAGCGGGAGGGAAAAGAGATACGCAGTATTTT; CDR3 protein: CASSLVLAGGKRDTQYF
V gene: TRBV20-1; clone size: -; D gene: -; J gene: TRBJ2-7; CDR3 DNA: TGCAGTCCAACTAGTCCCTACGAGCAGTACTTC; CDR3 protein: CSPTSPYEQYF